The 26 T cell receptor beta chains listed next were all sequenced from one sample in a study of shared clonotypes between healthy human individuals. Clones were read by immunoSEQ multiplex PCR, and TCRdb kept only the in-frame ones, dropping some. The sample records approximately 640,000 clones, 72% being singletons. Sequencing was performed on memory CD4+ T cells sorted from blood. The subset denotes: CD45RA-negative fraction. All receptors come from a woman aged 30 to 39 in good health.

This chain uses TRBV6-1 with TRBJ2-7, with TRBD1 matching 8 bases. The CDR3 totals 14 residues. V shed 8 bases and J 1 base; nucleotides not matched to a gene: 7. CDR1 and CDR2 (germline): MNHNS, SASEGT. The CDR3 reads CASGRDRYSYEQYF. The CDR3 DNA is TGTGCCAGCGGCCGGGACAGGTATTCCTACGAGCAGTACTTC.

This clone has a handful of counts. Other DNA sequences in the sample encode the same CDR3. CDR3 protein: CASRVAGGYNEQFF. CDR3 nucleotides: TGCGCCAGCAGAGTAGCGGGAGGCTACAATGAGCAGTTCTTC. J is TRBJ2-1 and V is TRBV5-1; 10 nucleotides line up with TRBD2. The germline V gene has CDR1 SGHRS and CDR2 YFSETQ. There are 14 residues in the CDR3. J gave up 3 bases and V 5 bases, and 2 bases lay outside the gene matches.

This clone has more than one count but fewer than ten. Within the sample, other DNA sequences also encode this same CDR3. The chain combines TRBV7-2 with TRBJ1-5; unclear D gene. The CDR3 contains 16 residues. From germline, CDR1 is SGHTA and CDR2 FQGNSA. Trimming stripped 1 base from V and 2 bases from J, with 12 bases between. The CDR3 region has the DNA TGTGCCAGCAGCTTAGATGCCGTCTCCGGCAATCAGCCCCAGCATTTT. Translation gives CASSLDAVSGNQPQHF.

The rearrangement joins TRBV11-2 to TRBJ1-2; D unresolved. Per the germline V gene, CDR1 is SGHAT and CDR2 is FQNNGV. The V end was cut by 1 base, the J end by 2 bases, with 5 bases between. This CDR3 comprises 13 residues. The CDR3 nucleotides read TGTGCCAGCAGCTTAGGACGGAACTATGGCTACACCTTC. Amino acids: CASSLGRNYGYTF.

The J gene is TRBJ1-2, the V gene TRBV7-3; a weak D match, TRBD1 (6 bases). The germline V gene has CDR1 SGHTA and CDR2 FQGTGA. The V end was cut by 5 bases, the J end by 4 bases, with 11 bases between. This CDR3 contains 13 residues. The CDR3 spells CASSPGASYGYTF. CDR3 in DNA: TGTGCCAGCAGCCCAGGGGCCAGCTATGGCTACACCTTC.

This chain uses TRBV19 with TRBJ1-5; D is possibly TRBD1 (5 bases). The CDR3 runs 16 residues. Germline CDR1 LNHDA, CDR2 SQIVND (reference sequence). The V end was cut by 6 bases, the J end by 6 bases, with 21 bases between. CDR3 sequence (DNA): TGTGCCAGTAGGATATCCGGGACGGGGGTCGGTCAGCCCCAGCATTTT. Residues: CASRISGTGVGQPQHF. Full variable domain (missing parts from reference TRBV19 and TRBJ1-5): DGGITQSPKYLFRKEGQNVTLSCEQNLNHDAMYWYRQDPGQGLRLIYYSQIVNDFQKGDIAEGYSVSREKKESFPLTVTSAQKNPTAFYLCASRISGTGVGQPQHFGDGTRLSIL.

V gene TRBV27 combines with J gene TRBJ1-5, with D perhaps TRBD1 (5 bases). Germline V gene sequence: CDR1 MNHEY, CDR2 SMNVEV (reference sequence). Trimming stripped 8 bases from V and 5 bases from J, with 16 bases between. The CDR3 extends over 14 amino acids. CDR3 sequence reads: CASGEDGAYQPQHF. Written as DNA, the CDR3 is TGTGCCAGCGGCGAAGATGGGGCGTATCAGCCCCAGCATTTT.

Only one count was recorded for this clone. This CDR3 reads CAWSLTPGREQYF. The CDR3 nucleotides read TGTGCCTGGAGCTTGACCCCGGGCAGGGAGCAGTACTTC. The rearrangement joins TRBV30 to TRBJ2-7, with D uncertain. This CDR3 comprises 13 residues. V lost 3 bases, J lost 7 bases, and 16 bases lay in between. Per germline, CDR1 GTSNPN and CDR2 SVGIG (reference sequence).

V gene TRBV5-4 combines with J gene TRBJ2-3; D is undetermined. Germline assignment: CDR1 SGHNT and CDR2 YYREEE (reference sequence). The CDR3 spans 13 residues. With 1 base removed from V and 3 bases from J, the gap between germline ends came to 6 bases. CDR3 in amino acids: CASSLHGTDTQYF. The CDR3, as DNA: TGTGCCAGCAGCTTGCACGGAACAGATACGCAGTATTTT.

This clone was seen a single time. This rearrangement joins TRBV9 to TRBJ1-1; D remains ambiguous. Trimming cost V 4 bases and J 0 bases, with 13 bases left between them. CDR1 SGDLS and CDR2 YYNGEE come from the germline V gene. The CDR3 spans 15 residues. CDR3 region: CASSPGELMNTEAFF. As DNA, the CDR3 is TGTGCCAGCAGCCCCGGTGAACTCATGAACACTGAAGCTTTCTTT. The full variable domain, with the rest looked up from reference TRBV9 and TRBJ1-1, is DSGVTQTPKHLITATGQRVTLRCSPRSGDLSVYWYQQSLDQGLQFLIQYYNGEERAKGNILERFSAQQFPDLHSELNLSSLELGDSALYFCASSPGELMNTEAFFGQGTRLTVV.

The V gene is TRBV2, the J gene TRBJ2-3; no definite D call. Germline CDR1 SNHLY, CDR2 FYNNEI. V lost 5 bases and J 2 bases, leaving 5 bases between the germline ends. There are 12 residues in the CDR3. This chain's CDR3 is CASSFNTDTQYF. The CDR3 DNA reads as TGTGCCAGCAGTTTTAACACAGATACGCAGTATTTT.

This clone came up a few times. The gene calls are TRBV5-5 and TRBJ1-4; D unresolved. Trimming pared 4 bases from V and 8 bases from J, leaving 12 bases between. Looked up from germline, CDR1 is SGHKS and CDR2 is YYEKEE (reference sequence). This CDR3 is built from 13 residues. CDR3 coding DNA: TGTGCCAGCAGCCCTAGTCCTCCCGAAAAACTGTTTTTT. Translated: CASSPSPPEKLFF.

CDR3 DNA: TGTGCCAGCAGCCCCCATATCGACGGGAGTGAAGCTTTCTTT. Translating it yields CASSPHIDGSEAFF. The genes are TRBV6-6 and TRBJ1-1, with D uncertain. Germline assignment: CDR1 MNHNY and CDR2 SVGAGI (reference sequence). V lost 6 bases, J lost 7 bases, and 18 bases lay in between. The length of the CDR3 is 14 residues.

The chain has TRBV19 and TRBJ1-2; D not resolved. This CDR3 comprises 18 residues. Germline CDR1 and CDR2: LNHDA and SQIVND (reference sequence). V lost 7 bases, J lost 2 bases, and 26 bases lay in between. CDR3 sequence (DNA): TGTGCCAGTACCCTTGCCGCCTCGACGGTGAAATTGAACTATGGCTACACCTTC. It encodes CASTLAASTVKLNYGYTF.

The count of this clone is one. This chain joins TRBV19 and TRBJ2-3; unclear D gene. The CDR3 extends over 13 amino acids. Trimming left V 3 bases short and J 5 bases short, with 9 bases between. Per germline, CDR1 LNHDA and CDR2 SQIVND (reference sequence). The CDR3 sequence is CASSIQRGDTQYF. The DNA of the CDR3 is TGTGCCAGTAGTATCCAGCGCGGAGATACGCAGTATTTT.

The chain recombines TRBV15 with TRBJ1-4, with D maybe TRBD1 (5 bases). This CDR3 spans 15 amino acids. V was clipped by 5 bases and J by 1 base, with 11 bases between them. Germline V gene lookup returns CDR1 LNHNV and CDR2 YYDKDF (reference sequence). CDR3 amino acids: CATSVTGGTNEKLFF. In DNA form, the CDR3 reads TGTGCCACCAGCGTAACAGGAGGAACTAATGAAAAACTGTTTTTT.

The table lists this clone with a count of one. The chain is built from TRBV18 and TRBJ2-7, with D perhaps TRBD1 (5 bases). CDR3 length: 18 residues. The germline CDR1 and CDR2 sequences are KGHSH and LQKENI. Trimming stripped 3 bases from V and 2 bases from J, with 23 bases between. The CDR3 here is CASSPAPLKGANTYEQYF. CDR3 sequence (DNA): TGTGCCAGCTCACCCGCCCCATTAAAAGGGGCGAATACCTACGAGCAGTACTTC.

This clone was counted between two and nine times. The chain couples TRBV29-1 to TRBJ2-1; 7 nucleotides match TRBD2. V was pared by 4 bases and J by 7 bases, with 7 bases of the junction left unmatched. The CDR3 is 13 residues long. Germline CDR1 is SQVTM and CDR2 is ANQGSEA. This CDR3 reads CSVGGRGTNEQFF. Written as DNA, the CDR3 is TGCAGCGTTGGAGGGAGGGGTACGAATGAGCAGTTCTTC.

In nucleotides, the CDR3 is TGTGCCAGCAGGGCAGGGGGCGGTTTGTTTAGCTACACCTTC. As protein: CASRAGGGLFSYTF. The J gene is TRBJ1-2, the V gene TRBV6-1; 8 nucleotides match TRBD1. This CDR3 has 14 amino acids. V shed 6 bases and J 9 bases; nucleotides not matched to a gene: 12. Germline CDR1 and CDR2: MNHNS and SASEGT.

In DNA form, the CDR3 reads TGTGCCAGTAAAGTCGACGGTTCCTACGAGCAGTACTTC. Translating it yields CASKVDGSYEQYF. The V call is TRBV19, the J call TRBJ2-7; D call uncertain. Germline V gene lookup returns CDR1 LNHDA and CDR2 SQIVND (reference sequence). CDR3 length: 13 residues. V was pared by 7 bases and J by 1 base, with 11 bases between. Looking up the rest from reference TRBV19 and TRBJ2-7 gives the full variable domain: DGGITQSPKYLFRKEGQNVTLSCEQNLNHDAMYWYRQDPGQGLRLIYYSQIVNDFQKGDIAEGYSVSREKKESFPLTVTSAQKNPTAFYLCASKVDGSYEQYFGPGTRLTVT.

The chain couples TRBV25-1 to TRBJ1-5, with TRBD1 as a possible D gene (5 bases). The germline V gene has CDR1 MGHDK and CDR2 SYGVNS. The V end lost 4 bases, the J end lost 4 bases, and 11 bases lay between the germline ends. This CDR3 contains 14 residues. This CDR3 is CASSVGWGNQPQHF. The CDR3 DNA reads TGTGCCAGCAGTGTAGGCTGGGGGAATCAGCCCCAGCATTTT.

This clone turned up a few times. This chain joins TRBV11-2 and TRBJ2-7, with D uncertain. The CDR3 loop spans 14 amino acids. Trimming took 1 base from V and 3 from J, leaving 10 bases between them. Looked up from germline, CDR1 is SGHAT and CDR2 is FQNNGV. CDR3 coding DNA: TGTGCCAGCAGCTTAGTCGCAGCACACTACGAGCAGTACTTC. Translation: CASSLVAAHYEQYF.

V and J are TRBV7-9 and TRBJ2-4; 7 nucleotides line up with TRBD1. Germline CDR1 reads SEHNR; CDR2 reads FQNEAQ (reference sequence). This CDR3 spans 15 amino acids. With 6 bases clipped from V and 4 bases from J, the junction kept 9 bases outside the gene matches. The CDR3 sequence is CASRSFGTVKNIQYF. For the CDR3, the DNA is TGTGCCAGCAGATCATTCGGGACAGTAAAAAACATTCAGTACTTC.

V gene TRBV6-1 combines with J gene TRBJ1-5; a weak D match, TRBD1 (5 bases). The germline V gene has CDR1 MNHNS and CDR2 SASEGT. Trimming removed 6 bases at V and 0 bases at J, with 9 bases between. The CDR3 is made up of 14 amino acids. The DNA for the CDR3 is TGTGCCAGCAGAGAGGGACTTAGCAATCAGCCCCAGCATTTT. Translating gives CASREGLSNQPQHF.

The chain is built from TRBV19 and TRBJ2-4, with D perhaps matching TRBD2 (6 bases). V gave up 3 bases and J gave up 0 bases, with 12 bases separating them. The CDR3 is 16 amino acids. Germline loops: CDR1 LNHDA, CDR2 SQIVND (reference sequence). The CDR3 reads CASSMQGGLAKNIQYF. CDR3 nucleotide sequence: TGTGCCAGTAGTATGCAGGGAGGTCTAGCCAAAAACATTCAGTACTTC. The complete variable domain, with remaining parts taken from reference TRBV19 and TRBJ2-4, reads DGGITQSPKYLFRKEGQNVTLSCEQNLNHDAMYWYRQDPGQGLRLIYYSQIVNDFQKGDIAEGYSVSREKKESFPLTVTSAQKNPTAFYLCASSMQGGLAKNIQYFGAGTRLSVL.

This chain's CDR3 is CASSMQGASYNEQFF. The CDR3 bases are TGTGCCAGTAGTATGCAGGGGGCGTCCTACAATGAGCAGTTCTTC. The chain couples TRBV19 to TRBJ2-1; 8 bases fit TRBD1. The CDR3 is made up of 15 amino acids. Germline values: CDR1 LNHDA, CDR2 SQIVND (reference sequence). V dropped 3 bases and J dropped 1; count of bases not matched to a gene: 2.